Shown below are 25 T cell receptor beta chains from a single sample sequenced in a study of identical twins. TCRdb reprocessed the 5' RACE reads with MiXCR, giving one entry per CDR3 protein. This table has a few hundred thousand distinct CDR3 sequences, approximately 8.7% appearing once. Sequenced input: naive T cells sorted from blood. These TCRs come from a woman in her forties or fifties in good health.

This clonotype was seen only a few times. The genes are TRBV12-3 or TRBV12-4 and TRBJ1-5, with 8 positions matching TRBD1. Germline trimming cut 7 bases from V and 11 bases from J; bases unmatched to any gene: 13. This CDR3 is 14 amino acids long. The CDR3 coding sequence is TGTGCCAGCACCGCGGACAGGGCTGGCGGGGCCCAGCATTTT. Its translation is CASTADRAGGAQHF.

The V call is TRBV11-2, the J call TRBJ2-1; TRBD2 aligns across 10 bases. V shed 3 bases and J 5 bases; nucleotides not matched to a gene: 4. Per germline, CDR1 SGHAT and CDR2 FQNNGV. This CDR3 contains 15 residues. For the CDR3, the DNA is TGTGCCAGCAGCTTTAGCGGGGGGAGGAACAATGAGCAGTTCTTC. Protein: CASSFSGGRNNEQFF. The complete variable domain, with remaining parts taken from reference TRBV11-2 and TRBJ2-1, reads EAGVAQSPRYKIIEKRQSVAFWCNPISGHATLYWYQQILGQGPKLLIQFQNNGVVDDSQLPKDRFSAERLKGVDSTLKIQPAKLEDSAVYLCASSFSGGRNNEQFFGPGTRLTVL.

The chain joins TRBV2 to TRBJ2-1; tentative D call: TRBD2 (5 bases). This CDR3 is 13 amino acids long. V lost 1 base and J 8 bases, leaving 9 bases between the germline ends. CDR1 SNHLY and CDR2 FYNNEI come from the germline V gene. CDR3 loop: CASSEVRVHEQFF. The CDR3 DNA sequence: TGTGCCAGCAGTGAAGTGAGGGTCCATGAGCAGTTCTTC. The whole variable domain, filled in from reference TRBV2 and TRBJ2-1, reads EPEVTQTPSHQVTQMGQEVILRCVPISNHLYFYWYRQILGQKVEFLVSFYNNEISEKSEIFDDQFSVERPDGSNFTLKIRSTKLEDSAMYFCASSEVRVHEQFFGPGTRLTVL.

The CDR3 DNA reads TGTGCCAGCAGTGAAGATAAGGACAGATCCGCTAGCAATCAGCCCCAGCATTTT. This encodes CASSEDKDRSASNQPQHF. This chain uses TRBV2 with TRBJ1-5; a weak D match, TRBD1 (6 bases). There are 18 residues in the CDR3. V gave up 1 base and J gave up 0 bases, with 16 bases separating them. From germline, CDR1 is SNHLY and CDR2 FYNNEI.

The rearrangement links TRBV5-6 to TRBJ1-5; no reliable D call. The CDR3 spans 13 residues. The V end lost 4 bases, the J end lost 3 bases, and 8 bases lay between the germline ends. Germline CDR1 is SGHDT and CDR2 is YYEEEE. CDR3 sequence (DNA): TGTGCCAGCAGCCCGACTCCCAATCAGCCCCAGCATTTT. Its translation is CASSPTPNQPQHF.

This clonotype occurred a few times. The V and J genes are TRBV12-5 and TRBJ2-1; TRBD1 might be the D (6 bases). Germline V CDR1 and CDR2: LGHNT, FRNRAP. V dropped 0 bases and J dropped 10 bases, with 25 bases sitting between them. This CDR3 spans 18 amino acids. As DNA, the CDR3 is TGTGCTAGTGGTTTGGTACGCTTGGGTCAGGGGCCCGACAGGGAGCAGTTCTTC. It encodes CASGLVRLGQGPDREQFF.

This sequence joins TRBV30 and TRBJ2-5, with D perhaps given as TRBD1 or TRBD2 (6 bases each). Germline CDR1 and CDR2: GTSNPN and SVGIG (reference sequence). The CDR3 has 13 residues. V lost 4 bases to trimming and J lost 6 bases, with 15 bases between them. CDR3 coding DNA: TGTGCCTGGACCCCCGGAGGGGGAAAGACCCAGTACTTC. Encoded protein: CAWTPGGGKTQYF.

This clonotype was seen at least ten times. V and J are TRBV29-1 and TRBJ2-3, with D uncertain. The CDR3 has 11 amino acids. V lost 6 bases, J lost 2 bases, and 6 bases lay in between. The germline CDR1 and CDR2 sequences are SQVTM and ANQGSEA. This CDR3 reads CSVEITDTQYF. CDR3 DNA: TGCAGCGTCGAAATCACAGATACGCAGTATTTT.

CDR3 sequence (DNA): TGTGCCAGCAGTTTGATGCCTAGCGGGAGTCATGAGCAGTTCTTC. Translated, it gives CASSLMPSGSHEQFF. This chain links TRBV12-3 or TRBV12-4 with TRBJ2-1; 10 nucleotides match TRBD2. V trimming: 3 bases; J trimming: 8 bases; junction bases outside the gene matches: 7. The CDR3 consists of 15 residues.

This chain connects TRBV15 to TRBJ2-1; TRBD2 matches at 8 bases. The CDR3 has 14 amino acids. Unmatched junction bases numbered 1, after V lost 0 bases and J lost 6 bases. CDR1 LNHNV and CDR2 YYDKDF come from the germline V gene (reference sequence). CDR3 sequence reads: CATSRDAGGNEQFF. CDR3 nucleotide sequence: TGTGCCACCAGCAGAGATGCGGGAGGCAATGAGCAGTTCTTC.

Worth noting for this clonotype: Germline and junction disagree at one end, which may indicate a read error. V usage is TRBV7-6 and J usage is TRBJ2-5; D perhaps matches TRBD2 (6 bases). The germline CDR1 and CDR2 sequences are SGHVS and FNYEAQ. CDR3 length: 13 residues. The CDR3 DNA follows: TGTGCCAGCAGTTTATCGACGCAGGGACTGAACCTCTTC. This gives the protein CASSLSTQGLNLF.

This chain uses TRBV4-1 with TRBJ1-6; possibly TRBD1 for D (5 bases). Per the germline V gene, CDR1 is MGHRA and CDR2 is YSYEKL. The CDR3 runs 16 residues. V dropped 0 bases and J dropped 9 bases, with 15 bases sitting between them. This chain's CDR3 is CASSQDLVGTASPLHF. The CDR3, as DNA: TGCGCCAGCAGCCAAGATTTGGTTGGGACCGCTTCACCCCTCCACTTT.

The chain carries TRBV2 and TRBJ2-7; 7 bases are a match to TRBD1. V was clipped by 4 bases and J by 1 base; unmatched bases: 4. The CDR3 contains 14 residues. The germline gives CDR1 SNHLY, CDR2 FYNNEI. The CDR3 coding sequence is TGTGCCAGCAGTGGGCAGGGGGTTTCCTACGAGCAGTACGTC. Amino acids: CASSGQGVSYEQYV.

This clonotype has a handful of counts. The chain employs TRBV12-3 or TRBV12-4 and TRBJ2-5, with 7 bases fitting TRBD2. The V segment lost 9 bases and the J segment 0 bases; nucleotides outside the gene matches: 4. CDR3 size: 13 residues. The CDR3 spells CASSAGDQETQYF. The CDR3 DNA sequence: TGTGCCAGTTCGGCGGGGGACCAAGAGACCCAGTACTTC.

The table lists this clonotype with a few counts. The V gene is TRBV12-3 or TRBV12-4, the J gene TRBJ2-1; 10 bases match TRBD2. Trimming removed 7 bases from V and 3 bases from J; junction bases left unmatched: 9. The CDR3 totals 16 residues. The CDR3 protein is CASKGAGGPIYNEQFF. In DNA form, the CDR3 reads TGTGCCAGCAAGGGAGCGGGAGGGCCAATCTACAATGAGCAGTTCTTC.

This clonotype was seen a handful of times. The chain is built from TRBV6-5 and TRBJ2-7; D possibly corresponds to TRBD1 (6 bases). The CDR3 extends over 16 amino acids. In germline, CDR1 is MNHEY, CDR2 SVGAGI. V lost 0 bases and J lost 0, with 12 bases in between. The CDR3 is CASSYSDLDSSYEQYF. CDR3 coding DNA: TGTGCCAGCAGTTACTCTGACCTGGACAGCTCCTACGAGCAGTACTTC.

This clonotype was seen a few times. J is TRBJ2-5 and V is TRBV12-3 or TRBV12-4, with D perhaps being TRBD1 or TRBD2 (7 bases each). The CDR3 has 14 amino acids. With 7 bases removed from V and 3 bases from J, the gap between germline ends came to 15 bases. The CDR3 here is CASTSGGGKETQYF. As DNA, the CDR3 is TGTGCCAGCACCTCAGGGGGAGGGAAAGAGACCCAGTACTTC.

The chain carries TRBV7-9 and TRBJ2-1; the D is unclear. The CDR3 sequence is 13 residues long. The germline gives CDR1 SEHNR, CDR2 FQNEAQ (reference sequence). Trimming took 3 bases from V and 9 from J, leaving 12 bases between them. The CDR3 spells CASSFDPLGEQFF. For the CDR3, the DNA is TGTGCCAGCAGCTTCGACCCCCTAGGTGAGCAGTTCTTC.

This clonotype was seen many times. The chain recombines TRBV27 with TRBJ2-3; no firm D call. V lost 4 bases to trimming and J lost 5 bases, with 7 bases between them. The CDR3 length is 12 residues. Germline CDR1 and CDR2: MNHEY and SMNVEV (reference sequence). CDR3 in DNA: TGTGCCAGCAGTTCCAACATAGATACGCAGTATTTT. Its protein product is CASSSNIDTQYF.

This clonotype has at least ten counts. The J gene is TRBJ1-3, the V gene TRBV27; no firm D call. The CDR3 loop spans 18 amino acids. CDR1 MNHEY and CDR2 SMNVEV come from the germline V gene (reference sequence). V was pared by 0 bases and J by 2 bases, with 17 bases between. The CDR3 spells CASSLSRLAESPGNTIYF. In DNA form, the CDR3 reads TGTGCCAGCAGTTTATCACGTCTTGCGGAGTCCCCTGGAAACACCATATATTTT.

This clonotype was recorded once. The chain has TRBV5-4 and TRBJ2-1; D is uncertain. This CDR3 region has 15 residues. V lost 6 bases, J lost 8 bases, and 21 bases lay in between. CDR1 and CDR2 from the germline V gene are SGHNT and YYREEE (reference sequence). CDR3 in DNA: TGTGCCAGCACACGCGGTCCCTCTCCGTCTTATGAGCAGTTCTTC. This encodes CASTRGPSPSYEQFF.

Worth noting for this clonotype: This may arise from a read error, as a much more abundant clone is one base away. Written as DNA, the CDR3 is TGCGCCAGCAGCCCGGGACAGGACCATGAGCAGTTCTTC. It codes for CASSPGQDHEQFF. The rearrangement uses TRBV5-1 and TRBJ2-1; 8 bases map to TRBD1. V was clipped by 4 bases and J by 8 bases; unmatched bases: 5. Germline loops: CDR1 SGHRS, CDR2 YFSETQ. This CDR3 region has 13 residues.

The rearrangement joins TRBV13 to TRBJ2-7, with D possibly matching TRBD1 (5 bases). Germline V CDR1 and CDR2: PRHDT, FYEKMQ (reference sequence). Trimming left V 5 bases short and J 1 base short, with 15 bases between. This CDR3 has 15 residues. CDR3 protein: CASSRAGRASYEQYV. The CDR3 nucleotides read TGTGCCAGCAGCCGAGCTGGCAGGGCGTCCTACGAGCAGTACGTC.

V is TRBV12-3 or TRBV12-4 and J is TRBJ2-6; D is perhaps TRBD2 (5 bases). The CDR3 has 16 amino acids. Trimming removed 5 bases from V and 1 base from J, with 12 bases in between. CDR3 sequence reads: CASSAGLLSGANVLTF. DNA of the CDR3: TGTGCCAGCAGTGCCGGACTGTTGTCTGGGGCCAACGTCCTGACTTTC.

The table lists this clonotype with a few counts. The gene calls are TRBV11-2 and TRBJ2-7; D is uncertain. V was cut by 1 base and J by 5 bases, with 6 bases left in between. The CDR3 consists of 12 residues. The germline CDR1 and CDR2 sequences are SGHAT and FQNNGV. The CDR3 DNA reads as TGTGCCAGCAGCTTAGGAAAGGACGAGCAGTACGTC. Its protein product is CASSLGKDEQYV.